Shown below are 23 T cell receptor beta chains from a single sample sequenced in a study of blood T cell dynamics during melanoma immunotherapy (dated by TCRdb to about 2020). The method was the immunoSEQ multiplex PCR assay. The clones in this table, taken by TCRdb from immuneACCESS, are in-frame only. Not every clone is retained; where verified, under half of the shortfall comes from an unresolved V gene, and the cause of the rest is unknown. For this sample there are 16,000 or so clones; over 75% appear just once. The ten largest clones add up to roughly 4.8% of the sample. The time point label of this sample denotes: pre-treatment baseline. The sample in question was blood, obtained from a patient treated with checkpoint blockade. Every receptor here comes from a human donor with melanoma.

The V and J genes are TRBV19 and TRBJ2-3; the D gene is possibly TRBD1 (5 bases). This CDR3 has 12 residues. V lost 5 bases to trimming and J lost 9 bases, with 12 bases between them. Germline values: CDR1 LNHDA, CDR2 SQIVND (reference sequence). The CDR3 reads CASSVNSGTQYF. CDR3 DNA: TGTGCCAGTAGTGTTAACTCAGGGACGCAGTATTTT.

V usage is TRBV6-5 and J usage is TRBJ1-1; D is unresolved. CDR1 MNHEY and CDR2 SVGAGI come from the germline V gene. V was trimmed by 8 bases and J by 4 bases, leaving 8 bases between them. This CDR3 comprises 11 residues. CDR3: CASLWGTEAFF. The DNA of the CDR3 is TGTGCCAGCCTTTGGGGCACTGAAGCTTTCTTT.

The rearrangement joins TRBV10-3 to TRBJ2-5, with TRBD1 as a possible D gene (5 bases). This CDR3 comprises 14 residues. V was trimmed by 2 bases and J by 2 bases, leaving 9 bases between them. Germline CDR1 reads ENHRY; CDR2 reads SYGVKD. CDR3 sequence: CAISEVDIQETQYF. The CDR3 coding sequence is TGTGCCATCAGTGAGGTGGACATACAAGAGACCCAGTACTTC.

The chain carries TRBV5-6 and TRBJ1-1; TRBD1 agrees at 10 bases. Germline V CDR1 and CDR2: SGHDT, YYEEEE. The CDR3 extends over 15 amino acids. V was pared by 4 bases and J by 4 bases, with 7 bases of the junction left unmatched. The CDR3 loop is CASSKRTGGFTEAFF. DNA of the CDR3: TGTGCCAGCAGCAAACGGACAGGGGGGTTCACTGAAGCTTTCTTT. The full variable domain, rest sourced from reference TRBV5-6 and TRBJ1-1, is DAGVTQSPTHLIKTRGQQVTLRCSPKSGHDTVSWYQQALGQGPQFIFQYYEEEERQRGNFPDRFSGHQFPNYSSELNVNALLLGDSALYLCASSKRTGGFTEAFFGQGTRLTVV.

V gene TRBV15 combines with J gene TRBJ2-1; either TRBD1 or TRBD2 may fit D (7 bases each). Trimming took off 8 bases at V and 4 bases at J, with 15 bases between the two ends. Per the germline V gene, CDR1 is LNHNV and CDR2 is YYDKDF (reference sequence). This CDR3 spans 14 amino acids. The CDR3 sequence is CATQGEGSYNEQFF. The CDR3 DNA is TGTGCCACCCAGGGGGAGGGCTCTTACAATGAGCAGTTCTTC.

The chain has TRBV23-1 and TRBJ1-2, with 7 bases aligning to TRBD1. TRBV23-1 is an open reading frame whose function is uncertain. After removal of 0 bases from V and 1 base from J, the junction contained 8 bases not matched to a gene. The CDR3 extends over 17 amino acids. CDR3 region: CASSQSHGDRVNYGYTF. The CDR3 DNA reads as TGCGCCAGCAGTCAATCGCACGGGGACAGAGTTAACTATGGCTACACCTTC.

A word on this clone: The identical CDR3 is also encoded by other nucleotide sequences in the sample. The chain uses TRBV19 and TRBJ1-5; TRBD1 matches 7 bases. Germline lookup yields CDR1 LNHDA and CDR2 SQIVND (reference sequence). The CDR3 length is 12 residues. Trimming took 7 bases from V and 7 from J; bases not matched to a gene: 4. The CDR3 DNA reads TGTGCCAGTAACACAGGGGAACAGCCCCAGCATTTT. Protein sequence: CASNTGEQPQHF.

V usage is TRBV19 and J usage is TRBJ1-4; the match to TRBD1 covers 7 bases. The CDR3 contains 14 residues. The germline V gene encodes CDR1 LNHDA and CDR2 SQIVND (reference sequence). V lost 8 bases to trimming and J lost 4 bases; unmatched junction nucleotides: 7. The CDR3, as DNA: TGTGCCAGTCTTCATCCAGGGGGTAATGAAAAACTGTTTTTT. Its protein is CASLHPGGNEKLFF. Full variable domain (rest looked up from reference TRBV19 and TRBJ1-4): DGGITQSPKYLFRKEGQNVTLSCEQNLNHDAMYWYRQDPGQGLRLIYYSQIVNDFQKGDIAEGYSVSREKKESFPLTVTSAQKNPTAFYLCASLHPGGNEKLFFGSGTQLSVL.

The genes are TRBV30 and TRBJ2-5, with 7 nucleotides matching TRBD1. Looked up from germline, CDR1 is GTSNPN and CDR2 is SVGIG (reference sequence). The CDR3 runs to 15 residues. The trim removed 2 bases at V and 2 bases at J, leaving 8 bases unmatched. CDR3 DNA: TGTGCCTGGAGTTTGACAGGGAGACTTCAAGAGACCCAGTACTTC. This translates into CAWSLTGRLQETQYF. The full variable domain, with the rest looked up from reference TRBV30 and TRBJ2-5, is SQTIHQWPATLVQPVGSPLSLECTVEGTSNPNLYWYRQAAGRGLQLLFYSVGIGQISSEVPQNLSASRPQDRQFILSSKKLLLSDSGFYLCAWSLTGRLQETQYFGPGTRLLVL.

This clone occurred a few times. This chain joins TRBV4-1 and TRBJ1-5; 8 positions match TRBD1. Germline V lookup: CDR1 MGHRA, CDR2 YSYEKL. The CDR3 spans 15 residues. V shed 4 bases and J 4 bases; nucleotides not matched to a gene: 6. CDR3 nucleotide sequence: TGCGCCAGCAGCCGAGGACAGGGTCCTAATCAGCCCCAGCATTTT. Amino acid sequence: CASSRGQGPNQPQHF.

The CDR3 DNA reads TGTGCCAGCAGCACGAGACGGGACAGGGGAGATACGCAGTATTTT. Translating gives CASSTRRDRGDTQYF. V usage is TRBV7-2 and J usage is TRBJ2-3, with 10 positions matching TRBD1. The CDR3 totals 15 residues. V shed 5 bases and J 5 bases; nucleotides not matched to a gene: 7. Germline CDR1 is SGHTA and CDR2 is FQGNSA.

This clone is a singleton in its sample. This sequence joins TRBV28 and TRBJ1-5; D is undetermined. The CDR3 covers 16 residues. Germline loops: CDR1 MDHEN, CDR2 SYDVKM. V was cut by 3 bases and J by 5 bases, with 17 bases left in between. The CDR3 DNA reads as TGTGCCAGCAGTTTGTTGACTTACTTAAACGATCAGCCCCAGCATTTT. Residues: CASSLLTYLNDQPQHF.

This clone appeared a single time. The rearrangement uses TRBV29-1 and TRBJ2-4; D is uncertain. The length of the CDR3 is 13 residues. In germline, CDR1 is SQVTM, CDR2 ANQGSEA. V dropped 2 bases and J dropped 0 bases, with 5 bases sitting between them. CDR3 loop: CSVEIVAKNIQYF. CDR3 coding DNA: TGCAGCGTTGAAATAGTAGCCAAAAACATTCAGTACTTC.

The J gene is TRBJ2-1, the V gene TRBV7-9, with D hard to call. CDR1 and CDR2 (germline): SEHNR, FQNEAQ (reference sequence). This CDR3 comprises 15 residues. V lost 3 bases, J lost 10 bases, and 19 bases lay in between. The CDR3 spells CASSFSPGGAREQFF. In nucleotides, the CDR3 is TGTGCCAGCAGCTTTAGCCCCGGTGGAGCTCGCGAGCAGTTCTTC.

This rearrangement joins TRBV5-4 to TRBJ2-2, with 8 positions matching TRBD2. This CDR3 is built from 15 residues. CDR1 is SGHNT and CDR2 is YYREEE in the germline V gene (reference sequence). The trim removed 2 bases at V and 8 bases at J, leaving 8 bases unmatched. CDR3 sequence reads: CASSFVAGRGGELFF. CDR3 DNA sequence: TGTGCCAGCAGCTTTGTAGCGGGGCGGGGAGGGGAGCTGTTTTTT.

This rearrangement joins TRBV2 to TRBJ2-3, with D possibly being TRBD2 (6 bases). The CDR3 totals 16 residues. In germline, CDR1 is SNHLY, CDR2 FYNNEI. Trimming stripped 4 bases from V and 1 base from J, with 15 bases between. The CDR3 bases are TGTGCCAGCAGTGGGTCCGGGGGACTCCGCACAGATACGCAGTATTTT. Translating it yields CASSGSGGLRTDTQYF.

A single count supports this clone. The J gene is TRBJ2-3, the V gene TRBV15; D unresolved. This CDR3 is built from 15 residues. Germline lookup yields CDR1 LNHNV and CDR2 YYDKDF (reference sequence). V lost 1 base and J lost 2, with 10 bases in between. As DNA, the CDR3 is TGTGCCACCAGCAGAGGAGATGGGTCCACAGATACGCAGTATTTT. Protein: CATSRGDGSTDTQYF.

The J gene is TRBJ1-5, the V gene TRBV28, with 9 bases lining up with TRBD1. Trimming at V came to 10 bases and at J to 7 bases, leaving 17 bases not matched to a gene. CDR1 MDHEN and CDR2 SYDVKM come from the germline V gene. This CDR3 has 16 amino acids. The CDR3 here is CATELWGQGKRQPQHF. In DNA form, the CDR3 reads TGTGCCACCGAACTGTGGGGACAGGGTAAGCGGCAGCCCCAGCATTTT.

The chain uses TRBV13 and TRBJ2-3; D is possibly TRBD1 or TRBD2 (5 bases each). The CDR3 extends over 16 amino acids. V was cut by 5 bases and J by 8 bases, with 23 bases left in between. Germline assignment: CDR1 PRHDT and CDR2 FYEKMQ (reference sequence). In DNA, the CDR3 is TGTGCCAGCAGCCTTCCCTCGAGCGGCATCCAGGGTACGCAGTATTTT. This gives the protein CASSLPSSGIQGTQYF.

J is TRBJ2-3 and V is TRBV6-1; the D gene is possibly TRBD2 (7 bases). V gave up 5 bases and J gave up 6 bases, with 12 bases separating them. CDR1 and CDR2 (germline): MNHNS, SASEGT. The CDR3 is made up of 13 amino acids. CDR3 sequence (DNA): TGTGCCAGCAGTTTGGGGGGGCCCGATACGCAGTATTTT. Its protein product is CASSLGGPDTQYF.

This rearrangement joins TRBV7-2 to TRBJ1-6, with D possibly being TRBD1 (6 bases). Trimming removed 5 bases at V and 7 bases at J, with 18 bases between. CDR1 is SGHTA, CDR2 FQGNSA, per germline. The CDR3 runs to 16 residues. The CDR3 spells CASSPGAQGKNSPLHF. The CDR3 nucleotides read TGTGCCAGCAGCCCGGGGGCCCAAGGAAAAAATTCACCCCTCCACTTT.

The rearrangement links TRBV6-5 to TRBJ2-2, with 7 bases aligning to TRBD1. The germline V gene has CDR1 MNHEY and CDR2 SVGAGI. The CDR3 has 14 residues. J gave up 2 bases and V 8 bases, and 5 bases lay outside the gene matches. The CDR3, as DNA: TGTGCCAGCGGTCGACAGGGAAACACCGGGGAGCTGTTTTTT. This gives the protein CASGRQGNTGELFF.

This clone is deemed medium-sized. CDR3 loop: CASSSDQLYGYTF. The CDR3 region has the DNA TGTGCCAGCAGCTCGGACCAGCTCTATGGCTACACCTTC. J is TRBJ1-2 and V is TRBV5-4; D remains unclear. Between the trimmed V and J ends, which lost 3 bases and 4 bases, there was a span of 10 bases. Germline V CDR1 and CDR2: SGHNT, YYREEE (reference sequence). This CDR3 contains 13 residues. Based on the CDR3 plus reference TRBV5-4 and TRBJ1-2, the full variable domain is ETGVTQSPTHLIKTRGQQVTLRCSSQSGHNTVSWYQQALGQGPQFIFQYYREEENGRGNFPPRFSGLQFPNYSSELNVNALELDDSALYLCASSSDQLYGYTFGSGTRLTVV.